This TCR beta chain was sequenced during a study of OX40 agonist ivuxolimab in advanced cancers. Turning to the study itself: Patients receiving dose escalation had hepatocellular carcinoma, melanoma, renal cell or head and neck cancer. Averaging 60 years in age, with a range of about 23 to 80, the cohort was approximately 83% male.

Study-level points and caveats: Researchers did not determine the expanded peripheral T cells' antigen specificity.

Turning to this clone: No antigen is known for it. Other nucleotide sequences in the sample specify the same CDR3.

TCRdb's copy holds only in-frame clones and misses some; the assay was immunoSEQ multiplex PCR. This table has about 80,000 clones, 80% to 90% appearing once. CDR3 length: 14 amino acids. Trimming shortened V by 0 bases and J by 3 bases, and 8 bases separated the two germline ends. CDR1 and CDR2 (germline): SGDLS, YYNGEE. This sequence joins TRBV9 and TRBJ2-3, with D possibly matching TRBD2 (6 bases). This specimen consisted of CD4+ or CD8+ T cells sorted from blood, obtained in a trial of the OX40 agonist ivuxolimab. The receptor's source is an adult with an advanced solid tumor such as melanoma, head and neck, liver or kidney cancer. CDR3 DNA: TGTGCCAGCAGCGTAGATGGAGGGACAGATACGCAGTATTTT. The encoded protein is CASSVDGGTDTQYF.